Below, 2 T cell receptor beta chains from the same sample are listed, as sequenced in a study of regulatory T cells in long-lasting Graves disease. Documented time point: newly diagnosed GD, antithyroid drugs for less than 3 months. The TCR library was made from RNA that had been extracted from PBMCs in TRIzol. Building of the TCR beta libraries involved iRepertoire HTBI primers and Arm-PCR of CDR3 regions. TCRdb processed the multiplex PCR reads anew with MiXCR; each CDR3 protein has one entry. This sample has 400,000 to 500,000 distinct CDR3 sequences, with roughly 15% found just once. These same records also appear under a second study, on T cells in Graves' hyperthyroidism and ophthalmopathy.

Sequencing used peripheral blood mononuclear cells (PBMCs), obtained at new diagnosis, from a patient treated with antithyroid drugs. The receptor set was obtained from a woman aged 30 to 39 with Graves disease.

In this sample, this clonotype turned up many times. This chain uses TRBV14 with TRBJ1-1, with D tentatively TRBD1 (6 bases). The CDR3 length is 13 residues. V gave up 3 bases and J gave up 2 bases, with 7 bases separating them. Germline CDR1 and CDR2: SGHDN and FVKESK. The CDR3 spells CASSHRGNTEAFF. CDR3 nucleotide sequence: TGTGCCAGCAGCCACAGGGGCAACACTGAAGCTTTCTTT.

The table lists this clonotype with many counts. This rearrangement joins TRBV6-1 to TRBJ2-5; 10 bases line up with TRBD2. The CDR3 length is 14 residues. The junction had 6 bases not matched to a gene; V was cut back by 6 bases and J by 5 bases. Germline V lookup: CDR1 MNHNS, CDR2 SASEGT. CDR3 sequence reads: CASSSSGSGETQYF. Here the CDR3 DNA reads TGTGCCAGCAGCTCTAGCGGGAGTGGTGAGACCCAGTACTTC.